This entry lists 5 T cell receptor beta chains sequenced from one sample in a study of cytomegalovirus exposure and HLA in healthy donors. PCR involved 60 Vbeta and 13 Jbeta primers. TCRdb's table, derived via immunoSEQ multiplex PCR, lists solely in-frame clones and lacks some. The table includes approximately 140,000 clones, roughly 79% detected once. Sample: PBMCs. The receptor set was obtained from a woman aged 45-65 years in good health and CMV-seronegative.

CDR3 bases: TGTGCCAGCAGCAAAATTCCGAATACCGGGACTAGCGGGAGAGCCAATGAGCAGTTCTTC. Its protein is CASSKIPNTGTSGRANEQFF. V usage is TRBV7-8 and J usage is TRBJ2-1; 14 bases agree with TRBD2. Unmatched junction bases numbered 18, after V lost 5 bases and J lost 6 bases. The CDR3 is made up of 20 amino acids. The germline V gene has CDR1 SGHVS and CDR2 FQNEAQ. Supplemented by reference TRBV7-8 and TRBJ2-1, the full variable domain reads GAGVSQSPRYKVAKRGQDVALRCDPISGHVSLFWYQQALGQGPEFLTYFQNEAQLDKSGLPSDRFFAERPEGSVSTLKIQRTQQEDSAVYLCASSKIPNTGTSGRANEQFFGPGTRLTVL.

A few counts support this clone. The chain carries TRBV11-2 and TRBJ2-7; 8 nucleotides match TRBD2. V dropped 5 bases and J dropped 6; count of bases not matched to a gene: 12. This CDR3 contains 15 residues. In germline, CDR1 is SGHAT, CDR2 FQNNGV. The CDR3 region is CASSTSGGLRGEQYF. For the CDR3, the DNA is TGTGCCAGCAGCACCTCGGGGGGGCTAAGGGGCGAGCAGTACTTC.

This clone has just a few counts. The CDR3 reads CASSERTSGSTDTQYF. The CDR3 DNA follows: TGTGCCAGCAGCGAACGGACTAGCGGGAGTACAGATACGCAGTATTTT. This sequence joins TRBV5-4 and TRBJ2-3; 13 bases match TRBD2. Germline V lookup: CDR1 SGHNT, CDR2 YYREEE (reference sequence). V gave up 4 bases and J gave up 3 bases; unmatched junction bases: 5. CDR3 length equals 16 residues.

This clone was counted once. This sequence joins TRBV28 and TRBJ1-5; possible D gene TRBD1, 5 bases. Germline lookup yields CDR1 MDHEN and CDR2 SYDVKM. Trimming shortened V by 6 bases and J by 7 bases, and 13 bases separated the two germline ends. This CDR3 has 13 residues. CDR3 sequence (DNA): TGTGCCAGCAGGACGGGGGGGAGCCAGCCCCAGCATTTT. Protein product: CASRTGGSQPQHF.

The chain is built from TRBV7-6 and TRBJ1-2; a possible D gene is TRBD1 (6 bases). CDR3 length: 13 amino acids. The germline gives CDR1 SGHVS, CDR2 FNYEAQ. With 5 bases removed from V and 2 bases from J, the gap between germline ends came to 9 bases. CDR3 nucleotides: TGTGCCAGCAGCCCGGGACAAAACTATGGCTACACCTTC. It yields the protein CASSPGQNYGYTF. Drawing the rest from reference TRBV7-6 and TRBJ1-2, the complete variable domain is GAGVSQSPRYKVTKRGQDVALRCDPISGHVSLYWYRQALGQGPEFLTYFNYEAQQDKSGLPNDRFSAERPEGSISTLTIQRTEQRDSAMYRCASSPGQNYGYTFGSGTRLTVV.